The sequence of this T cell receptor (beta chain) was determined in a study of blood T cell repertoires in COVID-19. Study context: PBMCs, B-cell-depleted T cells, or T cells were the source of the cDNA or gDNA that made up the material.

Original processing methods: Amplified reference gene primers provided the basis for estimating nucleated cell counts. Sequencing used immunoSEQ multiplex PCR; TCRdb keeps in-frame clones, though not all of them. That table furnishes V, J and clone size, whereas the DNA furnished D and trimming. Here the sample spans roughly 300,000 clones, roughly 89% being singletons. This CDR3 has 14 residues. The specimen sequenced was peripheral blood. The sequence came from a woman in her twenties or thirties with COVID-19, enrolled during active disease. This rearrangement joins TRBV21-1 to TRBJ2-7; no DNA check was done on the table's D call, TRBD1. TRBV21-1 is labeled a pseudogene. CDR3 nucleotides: TGTGCCAGCAGCATACAGTTTTATACCTACGAGCAGTACGTC. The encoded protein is CASSIQFYTYEQYV.